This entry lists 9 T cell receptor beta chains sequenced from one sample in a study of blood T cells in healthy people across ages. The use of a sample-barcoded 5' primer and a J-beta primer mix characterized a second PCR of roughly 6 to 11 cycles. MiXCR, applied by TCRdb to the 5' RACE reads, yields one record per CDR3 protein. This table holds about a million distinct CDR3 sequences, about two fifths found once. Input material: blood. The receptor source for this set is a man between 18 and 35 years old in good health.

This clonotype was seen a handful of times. The CDR3 DNA reads TGTGCCAGCAGCCCGACAGGGACCACAGCTAACTATGGCTACACCTTC. Its translation is CASSPTGTTANYGYTF. The chain recombines TRBV3-1 with TRBJ1-2, with TRBD1 matching over 7 bases. Germline V gene data show CDR1 as LGHDT and CDR2 as YNNKEL (reference sequence). V shed 4 bases, J shed 0 bases, and the junction held 8 bases outside the gene matches. This CDR3 has 16 residues.

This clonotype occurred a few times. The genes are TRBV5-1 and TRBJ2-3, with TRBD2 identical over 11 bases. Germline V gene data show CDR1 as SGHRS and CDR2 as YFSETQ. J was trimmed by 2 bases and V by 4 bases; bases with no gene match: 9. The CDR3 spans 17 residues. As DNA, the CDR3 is TGCGCCAGCAGCCCATATGGGACTAGCGGACCCACAGATACGCAGTATTTT. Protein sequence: CASSPYGTSGPTDTQYF.

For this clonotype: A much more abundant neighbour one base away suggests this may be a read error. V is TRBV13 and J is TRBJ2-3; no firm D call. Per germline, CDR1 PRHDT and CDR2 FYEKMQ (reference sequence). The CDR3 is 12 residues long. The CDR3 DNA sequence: TGTACCAGCAGCCCTGAAGAGGATACGCAGTATTTT. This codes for CTSSPEEDTQYF.

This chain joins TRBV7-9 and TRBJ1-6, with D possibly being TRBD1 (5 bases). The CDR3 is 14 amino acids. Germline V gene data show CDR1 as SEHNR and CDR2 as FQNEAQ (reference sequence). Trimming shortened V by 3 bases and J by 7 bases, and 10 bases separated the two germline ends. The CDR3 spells CASSFDSLNSPLHF. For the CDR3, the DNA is TGTGCCAGCAGCTTCGACAGTTTAAATTCACCCCTCCACTTT.

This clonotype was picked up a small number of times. In DNA, the CDR3 is TGTGCCAGCAGCAAAGGGTGGAAGGGGGTAGGGGGCAATCAGCCCCAGCATTTT. The encoded protein is CASSKGWKGVGGNQPQHF. The chain links TRBV21-1 to TRBJ1-5; TRBD1 is the table's D call, not checked against the DNA. TRBV21-1 is a pseudogene segment. The CDR3 spans 18 residues.

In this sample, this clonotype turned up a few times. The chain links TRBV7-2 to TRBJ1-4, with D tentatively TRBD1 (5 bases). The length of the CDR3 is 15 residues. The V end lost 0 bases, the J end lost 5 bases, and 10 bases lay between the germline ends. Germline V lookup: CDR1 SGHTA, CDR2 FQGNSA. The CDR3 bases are TGTGCCAGCAGCTTAGCCCCAGGGTCGAATGAAAAACTGTTTTTT. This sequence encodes CASSLAPGSNEKLFF.

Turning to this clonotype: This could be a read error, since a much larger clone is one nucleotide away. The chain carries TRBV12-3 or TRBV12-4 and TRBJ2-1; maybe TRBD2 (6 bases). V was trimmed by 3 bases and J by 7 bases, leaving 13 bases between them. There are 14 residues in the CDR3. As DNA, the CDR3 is TGTGCCAGCAGTTTCGTTGCGGGGAATAATGAGCAGTTCTTC. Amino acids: CASSFVAGNNEQFF.

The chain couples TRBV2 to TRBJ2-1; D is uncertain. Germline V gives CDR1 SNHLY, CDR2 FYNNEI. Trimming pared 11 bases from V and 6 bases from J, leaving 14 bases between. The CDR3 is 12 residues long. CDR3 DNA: TGTGCCGCTCGGACGGCTTCCAATGAGCAGTTCTTC. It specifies CAARTASNEQFF.

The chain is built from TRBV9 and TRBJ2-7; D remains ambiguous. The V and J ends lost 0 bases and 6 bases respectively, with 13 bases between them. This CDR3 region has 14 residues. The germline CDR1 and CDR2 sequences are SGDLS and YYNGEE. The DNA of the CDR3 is TGTGCCAGCAGCGTAGAAGGGTGGGTCGGCGAGCAGTACTTC. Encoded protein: CASSVEGWVGEQYF.